One sample yielded the 24 T cell receptor beta chains listed below, sequenced in a study of T cells after yellow fever vaccination. TCRdb analysed the 5' RACE reads with MiXCR anew, one entry per CDR3 protein. Among about 340,000 distinct CDR3 sequences listed, roughly an eighth were seen once. The sequences come from CD4+ T cells sorted from PBMCs, collected 15 days after the yellow fever booster vaccination. Every receptor here comes from a man aged 18 to 29 who received the YFV17D yellow fever vaccine.

J is TRBJ2-7 and V is TRBV20-1; 7 nucleotides match TRBD2. Germline CDR1 is DFQATT and CDR2 is SNEGSKA (reference sequence). V was pared by 7 bases and J by 3 bases, with 6 bases of the junction left unmatched. This CDR3 has 12 amino acids. The CDR3 spells CSGGEGFYEQYF. CDR3 nucleotide sequence: TGCAGTGGCGGGGAGGGTTTCTACGAGCAGTACTTC.

The genes are TRBV6-5 and TRBJ1-2; 10 bases are a match to TRBD1. Trimming removed 3 bases from V and 6 bases from J; junction bases left unmatched: 7. The CDR3 sequence is 15 residues long. The germline gives CDR1 MNHEY, CDR2 SVGAGI. The DNA of the CDR3 is TGTGCCAGCAGTTATGACTGGACAGGGGGGCATGGCTACACCTTC. Translation gives CASSYDWTGGHGYTF.

This clonotype was recorded a few times. DNA for the CDR3: TGTGCCAGCTCACCGGCTAGCGGGGTCACCGGGGAGCTGTTTTTT. It specifies CASSPASGVTGELFF. V gene TRBV18 combines with J gene TRBJ2-2; 9 positions match TRBD2. The length of the CDR3 is 15 residues. V trimming: 3 bases; J trimming: 4 bases; junction bases outside the gene matches: 3. Germline V gives CDR1 KGHSH, CDR2 LQKENI. The full variable domain, rest sourced from reference TRBV18 and TRBJ2-2, is NAGVMQNPRHLVRRRGQEARLRCSPMKGHSHVYWYRQLPEEGLKFMVYLQKENIIDESGMPKERFSAEFPKEGPSILRIQQVVRGDSAAYFCASSPASGVTGELFFGEGSRLTVL.

This clonotype was counted ten times or more. The chain joins TRBV6-5 to TRBJ2-7; 8 positions match TRBD2. CDR3 length: 16 amino acids. Germline V CDR1 and CDR2: MNHEY, SVGAGI. Trimming removed 0 bases from V and 6 bases from J; junction bases left unmatched: 10. Here the CDR3 DNA reads TGTGCCAGCAGTTACTCCCGTGGACTAGCTCTAGGCGAGCAGTACTTC. Amino acid sequence: CASSYSRGLALGEQYF.

This clonotype was seen ten or more times. The chain recombines TRBV7-2 with TRBJ2-1; 8 bases map to TRBD2. The CDR3 sequence is 14 residues long. CDR1 SGHTA and CDR2 FQGNSA come from the germline V gene. V dropped 4 bases and J dropped 8; count of bases not matched to a gene: 7. The chain's CDR3 is CASSSGLVVDEQFF. CDR3 nucleotide sequence: TGTGCCAGCAGCTCGGGACTAGTGGTCGATGAGCAGTTCTTC.

The chain uses TRBV5-6 and TRBJ1-1, with unresolved D. CDR1 SGHDT and CDR2 YYEEEE come from the germline V gene. V lost 3 bases and J 4 bases, leaving 19 bases between the germline ends. This CDR3 has 16 amino acids. The CDR3 reads CASSSVGFIGSTEAFF. The CDR3 DNA reads TGTGCCAGCAGCTCGGTGGGGTTCATCGGGAGCACTGAAGCTTTCTTT.

This clonotype was counted many times. This rearrangement joins TRBV27 to TRBJ2-4, with 9 bases that match TRBD2. This CDR3 spans 18 amino acids. Germline trimming cut 2 bases from V and 8 bases from J; bases unmatched to any gene: 16. Germline CDR1 MNHEY, CDR2 SMNVEV (reference sequence). The CDR3 region has the DNA TGTGCCAGCAGTTTACGAATCGGGCGGGGGGGTCTTGTCGACATTCAGTACTTC. Its protein is CASSLRIGRGGLVDIQYF.

The chain has TRBV20-1 and TRBJ2-7; 12 bases align to TRBD1. Germline V gene sequence: CDR1 DFQATT, CDR2 SNEGSKA (reference sequence). J lost 1 base, V lost 3 bases, and 4 bases had no gene match. CDR3 size: 15 residues. CDR3 residues: CSARGDRGQSYEQYF. The CDR3 region has the DNA TGCAGTGCTAGGGGGGACAGGGGGCAATCCTACGAGCAGTACTTC.

The chain has TRBV18 and TRBJ1-4; 7 bases align to TRBD1. The germline CDR1 and CDR2 sequences are KGHSH and LQKENI. V was clipped by 2 bases and J by 10 bases; unmatched bases: 10. CDR3 length: 15 amino acids. The CDR3 loop is CASSPETGSFGKLFF. As DNA, the CDR3 is TGTGCCAGCTCACCAGAGACAGGGTCCTTTGGAAAACTGTTTTTT. Looking up the rest from reference TRBV18 and TRBJ1-4 gives the full variable domain: NAGVMQNPRHLVRRRGQEARLRCSPMKGHSHVYWYRQLPEEGLKFMVYLQKENIIDESGMPKERFSAEFPKEGPSILRIQQVVRGDSAAYFCASSPETGSFGKLFFGSGTQLSVL.

This clonotype came up a few times. The CDR3 region is CASSGSGTTYEQYF. The CDR3, as DNA: TGTGCCAGCAGTGGCTCCGGGACGACCTACGAGCAGTACTTC. The chain is built from TRBV6-1 and TRBJ2-7; D is tentatively TRBD1 or TRBD2 (5 bases each). This CDR3 contains 14 residues. Trimming stripped 4 bases from V and 2 bases from J, with 12 bases between. CDR1 and CDR2 from the germline V gene are MNHNS and SASEGT.

This chain uses TRBV18 with TRBJ1-2, with D maybe TRBD1 (5 bases). The CDR3 runs 13 residues. The germline V gene has CDR1 KGHSH and CDR2 LQKENI. Trimming removed 6 bases at V and 4 bases at J, with 12 bases between. For the CDR3, the DNA is TGTGCCAGCTCCCAGGGCCCCGGCTATGGCTACACCTTC. Its translation: CASSQGPGYGYTF.

This clonotype has a handful of counts. The rearrangement joins TRBV20-1 to TRBJ2-7; TRBD1 agrees at 7 bases. The J segment lost 4 bases and the V segment lost 6 bases, leaving 6 bases of the junction unmatched. Germline V gene sequence: CDR1 DFQATT, CDR2 SNEGSKA (reference sequence). This CDR3 comprises 12 residues. The CDR3 here is CSAKGTDYEQYV. CDR3 DNA sequence: TGCAGTGCCAAGGGGACAGATTACGAGCAGTACGTC.

The table lists this clonotype with a few counts. The chain combines TRBV7-2 with TRBJ2-2, with D possibly called TRBD1 or TRBD2 (6 bases each). Germline V CDR1 and CDR2: SGHTA, FQGNSA. The CDR3 is made up of 16 amino acids. The ends were cut back, 2 bases at V and 0 bases at J, with 10 bases in the middle. The CDR3 DNA reads TGTGCCAGCAGCTTATTCGGGGGCACGAACACCGGGGAGCTGTTTTTT. Translation: CASSLFGGTNTGELFF.

Of note for this clonotype: At one boundary the junction diverges from the germline segment, which might be a read error. The rearrangement joins TRBV7-7 to TRBJ2-5, with a weak D call TRBD2 (7 bases). This CDR3 contains 16 residues. Germline V gives CDR1 SSHAT, CDR2 FNYEAQ (reference sequence). For the CDR3, the DNA is TGTGCTAGCAGCTTACACCCAGCGGGACAACCCGGGACCCAGTACTTC. Protein sequence: CASSLHPAGQPGTQYF.

This clonotype was counted many times. This chain connects TRBV5-1 to TRBJ2-3; 15 nucleotides match TRBD2. The trim removed 5 bases at V and 7 bases at J, leaving 8 bases unmatched. Germline V gene data show CDR1 as SGHRS and CDR2 as YFSETQ. This CDR3 is 16 amino acids long. The DNA of the CDR3 is TGCGCCAGCAGGGAAGGGACTAGCGGGGGGCAAAATACGCAGTATTTT. Its translation: CASREGTSGGQNTQYF.

Ten or more counts support this clonotype. The J gene is TRBJ2-3, the V gene TRBV7-2; D unresolved. The V end lost 0 bases, the J end lost 8 bases, and 9 bases lay between the germline ends. The CDR3 is made up of 13 amino acids. Looked up from germline, CDR1 is SGHTA and CDR2 is FQGNSA. CDR3 bases: TGTGCCAGCAGCTTAGCTTCCCTGGGTACGCAGTATTTT. Encoded protein: CASSLASLGTQYF.

This clonotype occurred a few times. J is TRBJ1-2 and V is TRBV28; weak D call: TRBD1 (5 bases). In germline, CDR1 is MDHEN, CDR2 SYDVKM. This CDR3 comprises 17 residues. Trimming left V 5 bases short and J 0 bases short, with 19 bases between. CDR3 sequence: CASSQFWGRQANYGYTF. CDR3 sequence (DNA): TGTGCCAGCAGTCAATTCTGGGGACGGCAAGCTAACTATGGCTACACCTTC.

This clonotype has just a few counts. The gene calls are TRBV5-5 and TRBJ1-4; 8 bases match TRBD1. Germline CDR1 SGHKS, CDR2 YYEKEE (reference sequence). V shed 0 bases and J 4 bases; nucleotides not matched to a gene: 2. CDR3 length: 15 amino acids. The CDR3, as DNA: TGTGCCAGCAGCTTGGGACAGGGGCGTAATGAAAAACTGTTTTTT. Amino acid sequence: CASSLGQGRNEKLFF.

Only a few counts were recorded for this clonotype. The rearrangement uses TRBV7-8 and TRBJ1-2, with D unclear. This CDR3 region has 15 residues. Trimming pared 5 bases from V and 4 bases from J, leaving 17 bases between. Looked up from germline, CDR1 is SGHVS and CDR2 is FQNEAQ. DNA of the CDR3: TGTGCCAGCAGCCCTAGACAAGTATTAGGCTATGGCTACACCTTC. Protein product: CASSPRQVLGYGYTF.

This clonotype has only a few counts. This chain links TRBV7-3 with TRBJ2-5; tentative D call: TRBD2 (6 bases). Germline CDR1 is SGHTA and CDR2 is FQGTGA. The ends were cut back, 2 bases at V and 5 bases at J, with 15 bases in the middle. The CDR3 consists of 15 residues. The CDR3 loop is CASSLGGAAGETQYF. The CDR3, as DNA: TGTGCCAGCAGCTTAGGAGGGGCGGCGGGGGAGACCCAGTACTTC.

The J gene is TRBJ1-4, the V gene TRBV28; D is possibly TRBD1 (5 bases). Per germline, CDR1 MDHEN and CDR2 SYDVKM. The CDR3 has 15 amino acids. Trimming pared 1 base from V and 8 bases from J, leaving 14 bases between. DNA for the CDR3: TGTGCCAGCAGTTTATTGCCAGGGTCGGGGGAAAAACTGTTTTTT. Translating gives CASSLLPGSGEKLFF. Full variable domain (rest looked up from reference TRBV28 and TRBJ1-4): DVKVTQSSRYLVKRTGEKVFLECVQDMDHENMFWYRQDPGLGLRLIYFSYDVKMKEKGDIPEGYSVSREKKERFSLILESASTNQTSMYLCASSLLPGSGEKLFFGSGTQLSVL.

This clonotype has only a few counts. This chain uses TRBV19 with TRBJ1-1; TRBD1 matches 7 bases. V lost 7 bases to trimming and J lost 4 bases; unmatched junction nucleotides: 9. There are 14 residues in the CDR3. Per germline, CDR1 LNHDA and CDR2 SQIVND (reference sequence). CDR3 loop: CASKKGALGTEAFF. The CDR3 region has the DNA TGTGCCAGTAAGAAGGGGGCGCTGGGCACTGAAGCTTTCTTT.

This clonotype was seen only a few times. V and J are TRBV20-1 and TRBJ1-5, with D maybe TRBD1 (5 bases). The germline gives CDR1 DFQATT, CDR2 SNEGSKA (reference sequence). CDR3 length: 13 amino acids. CDR3 nucleotides: TGCGGGGTGGGGGATTTGTATTCTCAGCCCCAGCATTTT. It yields the protein CGVGDLYSQPQHF.

V usage is TRBV7-2 and J usage is TRBJ2-5, with TRBD1 as a possible D gene (5 bases). The V end lost 4 bases, the J end lost 7 bases, and 16 bases lay between the germline ends. The CDR3 is 14 residues long. Germline V gene sequence: CDR1 SGHTA, CDR2 FQGNSA. In DNA, the CDR3 is TGTGCCAGCAGCTCCGATGGCTTTCAGGGGACCCAGTACTTC. Protein sequence: CASSSDGFQGTQYF.